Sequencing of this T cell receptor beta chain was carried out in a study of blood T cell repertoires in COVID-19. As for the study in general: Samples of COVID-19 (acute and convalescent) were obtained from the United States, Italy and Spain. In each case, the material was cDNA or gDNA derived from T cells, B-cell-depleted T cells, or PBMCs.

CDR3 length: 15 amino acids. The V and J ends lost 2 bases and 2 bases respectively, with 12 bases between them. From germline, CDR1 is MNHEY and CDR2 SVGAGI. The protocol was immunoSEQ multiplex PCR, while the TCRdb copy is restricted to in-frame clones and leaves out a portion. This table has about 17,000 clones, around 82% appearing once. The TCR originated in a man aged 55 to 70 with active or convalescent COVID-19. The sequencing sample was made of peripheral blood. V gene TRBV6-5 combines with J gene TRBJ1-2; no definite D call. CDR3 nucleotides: TGTGCCAGCAGTTACGAATCTCGGGGAAACTATGGCTACACCTTC. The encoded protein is CASSYESRGNYGYTF.